A single sample gave rise to the 15 T cell receptor beta chains below, sequenced in a study of T cells in Graves' hyperthyroidism and ophthalmopathy. RNA transcripts served as the template for amplifying TCR beta CDR3 regions. When the TCR CDR3 underwent first-round RT-PCR, the HTBI primer set was used. TCRdb itself ran the multiplex PCR reads through MiXCR, one entry per CDR3 protein. This sample yields some 200,000 distinct CDR3 sequences, of which around 16% are seen a single time; 40% to 65% belongs to the top ten. Specimen: blood. The receptors were sampled from a woman aged 45-60 years with Graves' hyperthyroidism.

This clonotype was seen many times. The rearrangement joins TRBV3-1 to TRBJ1-4, with D unclear. CDR1 LGHDT and CDR2 YNNKEL come from the germline V gene (reference sequence). The CDR3 covers 12 residues. V lost 0 bases to trimming and J lost 8 bases, with 4 bases between them. In DNA form, the CDR3 reads TGTGCCAGCAGCCAAGACGGGGAAAAACTGTTTTTT. This sequence encodes CASSQDGEKLFF.

J is TRBJ2-5 and V is TRBV30, with a possible D match to TRBD2 (5 bases). This CDR3 spans 12 amino acids. Germline loops: CDR1 GTSNPN, CDR2 SVGIG (reference sequence). V lost 6 bases and J 3 bases, leaving 11 bases between the germline ends. The CDR3 DNA reads as TGTGCCTGTAGAAGAGCGGAAGAGACCCAGTACTTC. Translated, it gives CACRRAEETQYF.

This clonotype occurred many times. CDR3 in amino acids: CASSQAPSTLAQETQYF. In DNA form, the CDR3 reads TGTGCCAGCAGCCAAGCACCGAGCACACTAGCCCAAGAGACCCAGTACTTC. This rearrangement joins TRBV7-9 to TRBJ2-5; D is perhaps TRBD2 (6 bases). This CDR3 spans 17 amino acids. Trimming took 5 bases from V and 1 from J, leaving 20 bases between them. Germline V gene data show CDR1 as SEHNR and CDR2 as FQNEAQ (reference sequence).

This chain links TRBV24-1 with TRBJ1-1; TRBD1 might be the D (6 bases). The ends were cut back, 3 bases at V and 6 bases at J, with 22 bases in the middle. Germline V gene lookup returns CDR1 KGHDR and CDR2 SFDVKD. The CDR3 loop spans 17 amino acids. Here the CDR3 reads CATSDRTALKPIPEAFF. Written as DNA, the CDR3 is TGTGCCACCAGTGATCGGACAGCCCTAAAACCCATCCCTGAAGCTTTCTTT.

This clonotype was recorded at least ten times. The chain couples TRBV7-2 to TRBJ2-5, with a possible D match to TRBD2 (5 bases). CDR3 length: 16 amino acids. Looked up from germline, CDR1 is SGHTA and CDR2 is FQGNSA. Between the trimmed V and J ends, which lost 3 bases and 1 base, there was a span of 15 bases. CDR3 in amino acids: CASSLGSGAFQETQYF. In DNA, the CDR3 is TGTGCCAGCAGCTTGGGCAGCGGAGCCTTCCAAGAGACCCAGTACTTC.

This clonotype was counted ten times or more. CDR3 loop: CASGFSGDYSYEQYF. The CDR3 coding sequence is TGTGCTAGTGGTTTTAGCGGAGATTACTCCTACGAGCAGTACTTC. The rearrangement links TRBV12-5 to TRBJ2-7, with D possibly TRBD2 on 6 matching bases. The V gene's germline CDR1 is LGHNT and CDR2 FRNRAP. V was cut by 3 bases and J by 0 bases, with 12 bases left in between. CDR3 length: 15 residues.

The chain carries TRBV29-1 and TRBJ2-7; 7 bases align to TRBD2. V trimming: 7 bases; J trimming: 7 bases; junction bases outside the gene matches: 10. The CDR3 contains 12 residues. Germline V lookup: CDR1 SQVTM, CDR2 ANQGSEA. CDR3 sequence reads: CSAGRESREQYF. CDR3 nucleotide sequence: TGCAGCGCTGGGCGGGAGTCTCGGGAGCAGTACTTC.

There are many counts of this clonotype. This chain connects TRBV2 to TRBJ2-1; D is undetermined. The CDR3 consists of 14 residues. V lost 7 bases and J lost 6, with 16 bases in between. CDR1 is SNHLY, CDR2 FYNNEI, per germline. The CDR3, as DNA: TGTGCCAGCACCCGGAGCCGATCGGGCAATGAGCAGTTCTTC. Translated, it gives CASTRSRSGNEQFF.

This clonotype was seen ten or more times. The V and J genes are TRBV3-1 and TRBJ2-7; possible D gene TRBD1, 6 bases. The ends were cut back, 4 bases at V and 4 bases at J, with 17 bases in the middle. Germline values: CDR1 LGHDT, CDR2 YNNKEL (reference sequence). The length of the CDR3 is 15 residues. The DNA of the CDR3 is TGTGCCAGCAGCCTTGGGCAGGGGCGAGGTTACGAGCAGTACTTC. This sequence encodes CASSLGQGRGYEQYF.

The CDR3 region has the DNA TGTGCCAGCAGCCAAGCGGTTCTTAGCAATCAGCCCCAGCATTTT. Its translation: CASSQAVLSNQPQHF. This chain uses TRBV4-2 with TRBJ1-5; D is uncertain. Trimming cost V 1 base and J 0 bases, with 7 bases left between them. The V gene's germline CDR1 is LGHNA and CDR2 YNFKEQ. The CDR3 extends over 15 amino acids.

The CDR3 sequence: CASSLSIGEAFF. CDR3 in DNA: TGTGCCAGCAGCTTAAGTATAGGTGAAGCTTTCTTT. The rearrangement joins TRBV7-9 to TRBJ1-1; unclear D gene. The CDR3 extends over 12 amino acids. V lost 2 bases, J lost 7 bases, and 8 bases lay in between. Looked up from germline, CDR1 is SEHNR and CDR2 is FQNEAQ (reference sequence).

This clonotype was recorded many times. V and J are TRBV12-3 or TRBV12-4 and TRBJ2-1; TRBD2 matches at 9 bases. CDR3 length equals 15 residues. Trimming at V came to 3 bases and at J to 6 bases, leaving 6 bases not matched to a gene. The CDR3 DNA is TGTGCCAGCAGTTTGGCGGGAGGGATGGGCAATGAGCAGTTCTTC. Its protein is CASSLAGGMGNEQFF.

Remarks on this clonotype: A much larger clone differs from this one at a single base, so this may be a read error. This rearrangement joins TRBV19 to TRBJ2-1, with 11 positions matching TRBD2. In germline, CDR1 is LNHDA, CDR2 SQIVND (reference sequence). The CDR3 has 16 amino acids. The CDR3 is CASSNPSGRRHNGQFF. CDR3 nucleotide sequence: TGTGCCAGTAGTAACCCTAGCGGGAGGAGACACAATGGGCAGTTCTTC.

CDR3: CSAPRTSGKPKNIQYF. The CDR3 coding sequence is TGCAGTGCACCCCGGACTAGCGGCAAACCCAAAAACATTCAGTACTTC. V usage is TRBV20-1 and J usage is TRBJ2-4; TRBD2 matches 10 bases. This CDR3 has 16 residues. J gave up 2 bases and V 6 bases, and 10 bases lay outside the gene matches. Germline values: CDR1 DFQATT, CDR2 SNEGSKA (reference sequence).

This clonotype was observed many times. The chain combines TRBV7-8 with TRBJ1-4; no firm D call. Germline CDR1 reads SGHVS; CDR2 reads FQNEAQ. V lost 5 bases, J lost 8 bases, and 15 bases lay in between. The CDR3 runs to 14 residues. CDR3: CASSPRGLREKLFF. DNA of the CDR3: TGTGCCAGCAGCCCACGAGGGCTTCGCGAAAAACTGTTTTTT. Variable domain in full (rest from reference TRBV7-8 and TRBJ1-4): GAGVSQSPRYKVAKRGQDVALRCDPISGHVSLFWYQQALGQGPEFLTYFQNEAQLDKSGLPSDRFFAERPEGSVSTLKIQRTQQEDSAVYLCASSPRGLREKLFFGSGTQLSVL.